The next 16 T cell receptor beta chains were all read from a single sample in a study of shared clonotypes between healthy human individuals (dated by TCRdb to about 2020). Library generation was performed with the immunoSEQ multiplex PCR assay. TCRdb provides this immuneACCESS table in a form limited to in-frame rearrangements. Some clones are lacking; in checked studies, under half of them reflect an unresolved V gene, and why the rest are absent is not known. A total of around 480,000 clones appear in this sample, 75% to 80% of them only once. Jointly, the top ten make up about an eighth of the sample. Input material: PBMCs. These receptors came from a woman in her 40s in good health. Some clones in this sample may be carry-over from other donors' samples.

The chain combines TRBV5-1 with TRBJ1-3; D unresolved. This CDR3 contains 17 residues. The germline V and J ends were trimmed by 3 bases and 0 bases, with 16 bases remaining between them. The germline V gene encodes CDR1 SGHRS and CDR2 YFSETQ. The CDR3 here is CASSSNGLPNSGNTIYF. CDR3 sequence (DNA): TGCGCCAGCAGCTCCAACGGGCTACCCAACTCTGGAAACACCATATATTTT.

This clone was seen a handful of times. The gene calls are TRBV4-3 and TRBJ2-5; 7 bases are shared with TRBD2. Germline trimming cut 0 bases from V and 7 bases from J; bases unmatched to any gene: 8. Germline values: CDR1 LGHNA, CDR2 YSLEER. The CDR3 consists of 15 residues. CDR3 loop: CASSQDLLREGTQYF. CDR3 coding DNA: TGCGCCAGCAGCCAAGATCTCTTAAGGGAGGGGACCCAGTACTTC.

The chain carries TRBV28 and TRBJ2-5, with 12 nucleotides matching TRBD2. The DNA end lines up better with TRBJ2-7; the J call may be wrong. This CDR3 contains 16 residues. Germline CDR1 reads MDHEN; CDR2 reads SYDVKM. The CDR3 spells CASSLGLAGLKGEQYF. CDR3 nucleotide sequence: TGTGCCAGCAGTTTAGGACTAGCGGGACTCAAAGGCGAGCAGTACTTC.

The chain couples TRBV4-1 to TRBJ2-7; D gene uncertain. The CDR3 consists of 14 residues. V lost 3 bases to trimming and J lost 0 bases, with 9 bases between them. From germline, CDR1 is MGHRA and CDR2 YSYEKL. The DNA of the CDR3 is TGCGCCAGCAGCCAGCAAATGGCCTCCTACGAGCAGTACTTC. This codes for CASSQQMASYEQYF.

The chain joins TRBV5-8 to TRBJ2-1, with 7 bases identical to TRBD2. With 0 bases clipped from V and 5 bases from J, the junction kept 5 bases outside the gene matches. The CDR3 has 15 residues. In germline, CDR1 is SGHTS, CDR2 YDEGEE. CDR3 loop: CASSLGQRDDNEQFF. CDR3 bases: TGTGCCAGCAGCTTGGGCCAGCGGGACGACAATGAGCAGTTCTTC.

The CDR3 DNA follows: TGCGCCAGCAGCCAATTCACCGTGGGGACAGATACGCAGTATTTT. The encoded protein is CASSQFTVGTDTQYF. The chain is built from TRBV4-1 and TRBJ2-3, with no clear D. Germline V gives CDR1 MGHRA, CDR2 YSYEKL. The CDR3 is made up of 15 amino acids. V lost 2 bases, J lost 3 bases, and 12 bases lay in between.

The chain carries TRBV6-1 and TRBJ2-3; the D gene is possibly TRBD1 (6 bases). This CDR3 contains 16 residues. The germline V gene has CDR1 MNHNS and CDR2 SASEGT. Trimming removed 4 bases from V and 1 base from J, with 15 bases in between. The CDR3 protein is CASSGRLGAGTDTQYF. The CDR3 DNA reads TGTGCCAGCAGTGGTCGCTTGGGGGCTGGCACAGATACGCAGTATTTT.

V usage is TRBV6-6 and J usage is TRBJ2-1; 15 bases match TRBD2. After removal of 8 bases from V and 4 bases from J, the junction contained 6 bases not matched to a gene. Germline V gene data show CDR1 as MNHNY and CDR2 as SVGAGI (reference sequence). The CDR3 consists of 16 residues. The CDR3 loop reads CASGTSGRMRYNEQFF. The CDR3, as DNA: TGTGCCAGCGGGACTAGCGGGAGGATGAGGTACAATGAGCAGTTCTTC.

This clone has a handful of counts. This rearrangement joins TRBV5-1 to TRBJ2-2; the D gene is possibly TRBD2 (6 bases). The germline gives CDR1 SGHRS, CDR2 YFSETQ. This CDR3 has 16 residues. Trimming removed 6 bases at V and 6 bases at J, with 21 bases between. In DNA form, the CDR3 reads TGCGCCAGCAATAGTGGGGGACTTCGCCCCCCCGGGGAGCTGTTTTTT. This encodes CASNSGGLRPPGELFF.

The V call is TRBV18, the J call TRBJ1-4, with 7 nucleotides matching TRBD1. This CDR3 region has 17 residues. J was trimmed by 4 bases and V by 3 bases; bases with no gene match: 11. Germline lookup yields CDR1 KGHSH and CDR2 LQKENI. The CDR3 region is CASSPLTVTGNNEKLFF. DNA for the CDR3: TGTGCCAGCTCACCTCTGACGGTGACAGGGAATAATGAAAAACTGTTTTTT.

This clone turned up a few times. V gene TRBV10-3 combines with J gene TRBJ1-2; TRBD1 might be the D (6 bases). The CDR3 contains 13 residues. Looked up from germline, CDR1 is ENHRY and CDR2 is SYGVKD. V lost 10 bases and J 6 bases, leaving 18 bases between the germline ends. The CDR3 here is CATDELGQNGYTF. DNA of the CDR3: TGTGCCACCGACGAACTTGGACAGAATGGCTACACCTTC.

The chain carries TRBV6-5 and TRBJ1-2; D remains unclear. With 5 bases removed from V and 4 bases from J, the gap between germline ends came to 8 bases. This CDR3 region has 12 residues. Germline CDR1 reads MNHEY; CDR2 reads SVGAGI. CDR3 DNA sequence: TGTGCCAGCAGTAGCCAAGCCTATGGCTACACCTTC. It translates to CASSSQAYGYTF.

The chain carries TRBV7-9 and TRBJ1-3; 7 bases map to TRBD1. V was clipped by 5 bases and J by 8 bases; unmatched bases: 12. This CDR3 has 15 amino acids. Germline assignment: CDR1 SEHNR and CDR2 FQNEAQ (reference sequence). Written as DNA, the CDR3 is TGTGCCAGCAGCCCCCGCTCGACAGGGAGGGACACCATATATTTT. Encoded protein: CASSPRSTGRDTIYF.

Here the CDR3 DNA reads TGCGCCAGCAGCTCGGGTGGTACCGACGATACGCAGTATTTT. This codes for CASSSGGTDDTQYF. The V gene is TRBV5-1, the J gene TRBJ2-3; D not certain. Deletions cut 3 bases from V and 6 bases from J, with 14 bases between. The CDR3 consists of 14 residues. Germline V gives CDR1 SGHRS, CDR2 YFSETQ.

The CDR3 bases are TGCGCCAGCAGCTATCCCGGGACAGGAAGAAGCAATGAGCAGTTCTTC. Its protein is CASSYPGTGRSNEQFF. The V call is TRBV5-1, the J call TRBJ2-1, with TRBD1 matching over 8 bases. CDR1 is SGHRS, CDR2 YFSETQ, per germline. The CDR3 loop spans 16 amino acids. V gave up 3 bases and J gave up 6 bases; unmatched junction bases: 11.

This clone was seen ten or more times. Other nucleotide sequences from this sample produce the same CDR3. The chain joins TRBV7-9 to TRBJ2-2, with TRBD2 matching 10 bases. Germline V gene lookup returns CDR1 SEHNR and CDR2 FQNEAQ (reference sequence). This CDR3 contains 16 residues. Trimming cost V 5 bases and J 6 bases; bases outside gene matches: 9. CDR3 in amino acids: CASSTLAGEGAGELFF. CDR3 DNA sequence: TGTGCCAGCAGCACCCTAGCGGGAGAGGGAGCCGGGGAGCTGTTTTTT.